The source of this TCR beta chain is a study of shared clonotypes between healthy human individuals. Germline lookup yields CDR1 MNHEY and CDR2 SVGAGI. The CDR3 extends over 12 amino acids. With 5 bases removed from V and 5 bases from J, the gap between germline ends came to 9 bases. Healthy and HIV-negative, the adult donors had no recent acute infections or vaccinations. For sorted subsets, about 190 ng DNA per replicate equaled 30,000 or so T cell genomes. The data were produced by immunoSEQ multiplex PCR, yet TCRdb's version contains in-frame clones alone and is incomplete. The sample consists of some 2,000,000 clones, about 95% of them appearing once. Findings and limits, study-wide: The sole specimen, blood, was sampled, and tissue repertoires likely differ. It was anticipated that sequencing depth would influence how many clonotypes donors shared.

Remarks on this clone: Its antigen is as yet unknown.

This chain links TRBV6-5 with TRBJ2-5, with unresolved D. This TCR was sampled from a man aged 18 to 29 in good health. The sequenced sample consisted of naive CD4+ T cells sorted from blood. Subset: CD45RA+ positively selected. In DNA, the CDR3 is TGTGCCAGCAGTGGCGGTAGGGAGACCCAGTACTTC. Residues: CASSGGRETQYF.